The 9 T cell receptor beta chains listed next were all sequenced from one sample in a study of Graves' ophthalmopathy and Graves' hyperthyroidism. RNA transcripts were the source from which TCR beta CDR3 regions were amplified. An initial RT-PCR round employing HTBI primers preceded a second-round multiplex PCR. TCRdb fed the multiplex PCR reads into MiXCR, producing one record per CDR3 protein. Of about 410,000 distinct CDR3 sequences in the sample, around 17% are singletons; the top ten hold 1.5% to 2%. The source material was peripheral blood. The receptors derive from a woman under 30 with Graves' ophthalmopathy.

The V gene is TRBV6-2 or TRBV6-3, the J gene TRBJ1-2; D possibly corresponds to TRBD1 (5 bases). The V and J ends lost 5 bases and 4 bases respectively, with 11 bases between them. CDR1 and CDR2 from the germline V gene are MNHEY and SVGEGT. CDR3 length equals 13 residues. The CDR3, as DNA: TGTGCCAGCAGTACAGGACGGATCTATGGCTACACCTTC. Amino acids: CASSTGRIYGYTF.

This clonotype was seen repeatedly, ten times or more. The rearrangement links TRBV7-9 to TRBJ1-1, with a weak D call TRBD1 (6 bases). The CDR3 totals 12 residues. Trimming stripped 5 bases from V and 7 bases from J, with 11 bases between. Germline CDR1 is SEHNR and CDR2 is FQNEAQ (reference sequence). The CDR3 DNA sequence: TGTGCCAGCAGCGAGGGGGGGATTGAAGCTTTCTTT. This codes for CASSEGGIEAFF.

In its sample, this clonotype was seen a few times. This chain connects TRBV5-1 to TRBJ1-2; 7 positions match TRBD1. The germline V gene encodes CDR1 SGHRS and CDR2 YFSETQ. V dropped 2 bases and J dropped 4; count of bases not matched to a gene: 8. The CDR3 runs 15 residues. The CDR3 sequence: CASSLPGQSFYGYTF. For the CDR3, the DNA is TGCGCCAGCAGCTTACCGGGACAGTCGTTCTATGGCTACACCTTC.

This clonotype was observed many times. This sequence joins TRBV6-1 and TRBJ2-7; D is tentatively TRBD1 or TRBD2 (5 bases each). The V gene lost 5 bases and the J gene lost 3 bases, with 17 bases spanning the gap. Germline CDR1 MNHNS, CDR2 SASEGT. This CDR3 has 15 residues. CDR3 nucleotides: TGTGCCAGCAGTAGGCCTGGGACGGACCACTACGAGCAGTACTTC. This sequence encodes CASSRPGTDHYEQYF.

This clonotype was observed at least ten times. The rearrangement joins TRBV7-2 to TRBJ2-2, with D unresolved. In germline, CDR1 is SGHTA, CDR2 FQGNSA. The CDR3 length is 12 residues. V lost 1 base, J lost 8 bases, and 5 bases lay in between. This CDR3 is CASSLVRGELFF. CDR3 DNA: TGTGCCAGCAGCTTAGTCAGGGGGGAGCTGTTTTTT.

This clonotype has at least ten counts. The chain carries TRBV5-6 and TRBJ2-6; D is undetermined. The V gene's germline CDR1 is SGHDT and CDR2 YYEEEE. V was cut by 6 bases and J by 1 base, with 8 bases left in between. The CDR3 is 14 residues long. The CDR3 DNA follows: TGTGCCAGCACACCCGCTTCTGGGGCCAACGTCCTGACTTTC. This codes for CASTPASGANVLTF.

The rearrangement joins TRBV27 to TRBJ1-2, with D possibly matching TRBD1 (5 bases). V was shortened by 3 bases and J by 2 bases, with 13 bases between the two germline ends. Germline V gene data show CDR1 as MNHEY and CDR2 as SMNVEV (reference sequence). This CDR3 has 15 amino acids. The DNA for the CDR3 is TGTGCCAGCAGTTTCACTTGGCGGGGGAACTATGGCTACACCTTC. Translating it yields CASSFTWRGNYGYTF.

In its sample, this clonotype was seen many times. The gene calls are TRBV28 and TRBJ2-7; 7 bases fit TRBD1. The CDR3 covers 14 residues. Germline CDR1 reads MDHEN; CDR2 reads SYDVKM. V shed 4 bases, J shed 2 bases, and the junction held 5 bases outside the gene matches. The CDR3 here is CASSSPTGTYEQYF. The DNA of the CDR3 is TGTGCCAGCAGTTCCCCGACAGGGACCTACGAGCAGTACTTC.

This clonotype was counted at least ten times. The chain couples TRBV11-2 to TRBJ2-7; perhaps TRBD1 as D (6 bases). Between the trimmed V and J ends, which lost 0 bases and 6 bases, there was a span of 12 bases. CDR1 is SGHAT, CDR2 FQNNGV, per germline. The CDR3 is 14 residues long. CDR3 sequence (DNA): TGTGCCAGCAGCTTAGATCCGCAGGGGCTCGAGCAGTACTTC. It is translated as CASSLDPQGLEQYF.